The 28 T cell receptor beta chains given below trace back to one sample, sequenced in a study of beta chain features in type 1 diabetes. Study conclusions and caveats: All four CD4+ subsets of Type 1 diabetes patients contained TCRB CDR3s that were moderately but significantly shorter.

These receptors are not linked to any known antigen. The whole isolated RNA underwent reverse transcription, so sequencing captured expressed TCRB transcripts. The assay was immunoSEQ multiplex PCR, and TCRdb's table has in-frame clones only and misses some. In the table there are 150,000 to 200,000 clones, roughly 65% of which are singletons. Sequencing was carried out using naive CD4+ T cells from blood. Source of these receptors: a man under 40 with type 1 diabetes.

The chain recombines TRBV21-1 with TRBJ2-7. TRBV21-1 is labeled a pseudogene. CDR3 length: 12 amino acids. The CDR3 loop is CASSRRGAEQYF. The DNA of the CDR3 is TGTGCCAGCAGCCGGAGAGGGGCCGAGCAGTACTTC.

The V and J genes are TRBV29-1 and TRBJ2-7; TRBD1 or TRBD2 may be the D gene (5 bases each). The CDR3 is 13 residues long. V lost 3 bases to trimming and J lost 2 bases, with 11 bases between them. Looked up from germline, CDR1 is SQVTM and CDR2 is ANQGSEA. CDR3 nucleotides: TGCAGCGTTGACCGGGACGGAACCTACGAGCAGTACTTC. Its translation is CSVDRDGTYEQYF.

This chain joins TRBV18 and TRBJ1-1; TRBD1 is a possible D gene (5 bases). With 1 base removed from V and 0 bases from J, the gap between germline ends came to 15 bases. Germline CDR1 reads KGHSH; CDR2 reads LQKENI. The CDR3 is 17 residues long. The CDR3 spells CASSPRSQQVMNTEAFF. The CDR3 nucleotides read TGTGCCAGCTCACCACGATCACAACAGGTCATGAACACTGAAGCTTTCTTT.

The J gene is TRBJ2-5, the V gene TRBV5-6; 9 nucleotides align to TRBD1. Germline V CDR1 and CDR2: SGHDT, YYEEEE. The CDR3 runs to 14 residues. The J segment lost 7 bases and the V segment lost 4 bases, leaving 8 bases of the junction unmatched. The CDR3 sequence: CASSILQGAVTQYF. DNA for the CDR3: TGTGCCAGCAGCATACTACAGGGGGCTGTGACCCAGTACTTC.

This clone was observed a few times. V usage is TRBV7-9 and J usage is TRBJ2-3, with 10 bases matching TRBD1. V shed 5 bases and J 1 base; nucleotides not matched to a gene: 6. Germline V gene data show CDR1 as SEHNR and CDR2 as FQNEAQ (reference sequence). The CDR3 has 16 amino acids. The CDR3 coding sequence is TGTGCCAGCAGCGACAGGGGGCGGCTAGGCACAGATACGCAGTATTTT. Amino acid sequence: CASSDRGRLGTDTQYF.

CDR3: CASIRAGSSTDTQYF. The CDR3 nucleotides read TGTGCCAGCATCCGTGCGGGGAGTAGCACAGATACGCAGTATTTT. The chain joins TRBV14 to TRBJ2-3; the D gene is possibly TRBD2 (6 bases). The ends were cut back, 7 bases at V and 0 bases at J, with 14 bases in the middle. Germline V gene data show CDR1 as SGHDN and CDR2 as FVKESK. This CDR3 has 15 amino acids.

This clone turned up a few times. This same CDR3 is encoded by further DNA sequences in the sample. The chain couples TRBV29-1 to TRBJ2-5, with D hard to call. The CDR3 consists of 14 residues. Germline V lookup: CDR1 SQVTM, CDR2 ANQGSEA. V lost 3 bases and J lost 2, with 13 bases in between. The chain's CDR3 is CSVDVLGLQETQYF. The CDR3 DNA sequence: TGCAGCGTTGACGTTCTGGGATTACAAGAGACCCAGTACTTC.

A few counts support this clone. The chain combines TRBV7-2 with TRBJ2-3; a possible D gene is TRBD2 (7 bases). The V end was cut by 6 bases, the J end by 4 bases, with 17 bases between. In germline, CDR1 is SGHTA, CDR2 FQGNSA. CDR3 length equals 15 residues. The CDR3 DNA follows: TGTGCCAGCAGACGACCCGGGGGGCGGGCAGATACGCAGTATTTT. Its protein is CASRRPGGRADTQYF.

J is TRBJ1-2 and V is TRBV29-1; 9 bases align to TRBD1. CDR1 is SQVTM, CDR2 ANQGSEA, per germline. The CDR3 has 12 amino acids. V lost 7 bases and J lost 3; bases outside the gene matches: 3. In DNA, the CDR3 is TGCAGCGCTGACAGGGGGGACTATGGCTACACCTTC. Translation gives CSADRGDYGYTF. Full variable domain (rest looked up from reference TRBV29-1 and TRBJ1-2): SAVISQKPSRDICQRGTSLTIQCQVDSQVTMMFWYRQQPGQSLTLIATANQGSEATYESGFVIDKFPISRPNLTFSTLTVSNMSPEDSSIYLCSADRGDYGYTFGSGTRLTVV.

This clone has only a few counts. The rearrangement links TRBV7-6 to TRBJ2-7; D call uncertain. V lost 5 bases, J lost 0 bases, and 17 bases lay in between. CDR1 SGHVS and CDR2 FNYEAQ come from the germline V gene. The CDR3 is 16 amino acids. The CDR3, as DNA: TGTGCCAGCAGCACTTCCTGGGGTAGGAACTCCTACGAGCAGTACTTC. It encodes CASSTSWGRNSYEQYF.

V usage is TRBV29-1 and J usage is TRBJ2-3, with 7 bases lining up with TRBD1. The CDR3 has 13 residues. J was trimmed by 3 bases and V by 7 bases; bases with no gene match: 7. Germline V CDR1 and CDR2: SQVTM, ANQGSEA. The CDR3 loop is CSASGGPTDTQYF. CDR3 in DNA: TGCAGCGCCTCAGGGGGACCGACAGATACGCAGTATTTT.

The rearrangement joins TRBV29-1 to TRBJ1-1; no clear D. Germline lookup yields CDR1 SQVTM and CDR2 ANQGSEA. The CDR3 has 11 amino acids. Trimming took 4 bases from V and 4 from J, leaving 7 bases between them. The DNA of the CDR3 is TGCAGCGTTGTGGGTATCACTGAAGCTTTCTTT. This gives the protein CSVVGITEAFF.

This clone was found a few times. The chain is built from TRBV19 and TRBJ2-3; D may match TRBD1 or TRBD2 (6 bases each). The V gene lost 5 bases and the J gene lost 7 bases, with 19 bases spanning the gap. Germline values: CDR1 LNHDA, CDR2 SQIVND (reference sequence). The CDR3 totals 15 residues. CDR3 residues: CASSLSYGGGNTQYF. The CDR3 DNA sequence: TGTGCCAGTAGTCTCTCTTATGGAGGGGGAAATACGCAGTATTTT.

CDR3: CASSGGLAGAYYNEQFF. The CDR3 DNA sequence: TGTGCCAGCAGCGGAGGACTAGCGGGGGCCTACTACAATGAGCAGTTCTTC. The rearrangement links TRBV13 to TRBJ2-1, with 13 nucleotides matching TRBD2. Trimming cost V 5 bases and J 3 bases; bases outside gene matches: 7. CDR1 is PRHDT and CDR2 is FYEKMQ in the germline V gene (reference sequence). This CDR3 is 17 amino acids long.

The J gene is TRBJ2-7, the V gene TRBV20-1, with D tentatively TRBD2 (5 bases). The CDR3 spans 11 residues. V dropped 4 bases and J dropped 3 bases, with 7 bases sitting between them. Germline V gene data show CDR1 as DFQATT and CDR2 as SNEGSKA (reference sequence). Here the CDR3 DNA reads TGCAGTGCTATCCGGGGCTACGAGCAGTACTTC. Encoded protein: CSAIRGYEQYF.

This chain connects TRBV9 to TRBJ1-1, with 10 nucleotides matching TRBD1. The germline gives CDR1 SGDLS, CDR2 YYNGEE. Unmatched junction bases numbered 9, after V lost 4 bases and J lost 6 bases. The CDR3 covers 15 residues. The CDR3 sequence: CASSQPGTGDPEAFF. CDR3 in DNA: TGTGCCAGCAGCCAGCCCGGGACAGGGGACCCTGAAGCTTTCTTT.

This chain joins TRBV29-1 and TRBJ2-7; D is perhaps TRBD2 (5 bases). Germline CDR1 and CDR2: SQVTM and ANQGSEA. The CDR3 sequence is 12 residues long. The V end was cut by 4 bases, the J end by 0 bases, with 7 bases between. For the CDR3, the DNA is TGCAGCGTTGTCGGGATCTCCTACGAGCAGTACTTC. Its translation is CSVVGISYEQYF.

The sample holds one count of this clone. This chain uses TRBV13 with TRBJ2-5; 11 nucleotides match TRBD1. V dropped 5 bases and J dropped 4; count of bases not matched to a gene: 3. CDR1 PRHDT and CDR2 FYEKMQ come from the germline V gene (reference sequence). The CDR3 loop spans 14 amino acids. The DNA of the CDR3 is TGTGCCAGCAGCCTCGGACAGGGGGCAGAGACCCAGTACTTC. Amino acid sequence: CASSLGQGAETQYF.

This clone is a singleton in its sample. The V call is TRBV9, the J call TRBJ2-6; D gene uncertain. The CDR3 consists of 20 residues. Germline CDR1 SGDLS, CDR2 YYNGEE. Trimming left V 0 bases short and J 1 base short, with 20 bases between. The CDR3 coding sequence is TGTGCCAGCAGCGTAGGTCCCACAGCTCCCAAACAATCTGGGGCCAACGTCCTGACTTTC. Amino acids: CASSVGPTAPKQSGANVLTF.

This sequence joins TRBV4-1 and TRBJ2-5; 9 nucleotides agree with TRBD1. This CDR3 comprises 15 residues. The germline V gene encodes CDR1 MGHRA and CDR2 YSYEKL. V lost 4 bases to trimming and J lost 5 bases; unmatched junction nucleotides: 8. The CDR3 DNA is TGCGCCAGCAGCCCCACCGGGACAGGGAGCGAGACCCAGTACTTC. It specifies CASSPTGTGSETQYF.

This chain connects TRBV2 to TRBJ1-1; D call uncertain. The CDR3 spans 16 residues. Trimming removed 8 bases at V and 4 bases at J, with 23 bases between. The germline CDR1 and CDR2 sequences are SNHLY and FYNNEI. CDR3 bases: TGTGCCAGCTCACGACGGCAGCCGCAATTGAGCACTGAAGCTTTCTTT. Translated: CASSRRQPQLSTEAFF.

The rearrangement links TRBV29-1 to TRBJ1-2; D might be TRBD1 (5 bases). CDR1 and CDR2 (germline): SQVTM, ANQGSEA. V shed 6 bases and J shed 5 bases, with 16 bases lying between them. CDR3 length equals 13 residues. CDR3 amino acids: CSVTQVSGYGYTF. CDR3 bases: TGCAGCGTGACGCAGGTCTCAGGGTATGGCTACACCTTC.

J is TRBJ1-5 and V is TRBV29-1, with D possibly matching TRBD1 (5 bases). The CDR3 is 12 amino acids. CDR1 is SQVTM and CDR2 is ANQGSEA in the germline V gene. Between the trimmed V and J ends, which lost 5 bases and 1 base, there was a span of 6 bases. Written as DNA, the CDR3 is TGCAGCGTTAGGGACAGCAATCAGCCCCAGCATTTT. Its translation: CSVRDSNQPQHF.

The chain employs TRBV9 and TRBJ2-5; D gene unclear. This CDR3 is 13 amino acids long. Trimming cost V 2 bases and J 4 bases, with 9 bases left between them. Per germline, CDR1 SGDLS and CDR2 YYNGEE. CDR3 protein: CASSVDWGETQYF. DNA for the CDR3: TGTGCCAGCAGCGTTGACTGGGGAGAGACCCAGTACTTC.

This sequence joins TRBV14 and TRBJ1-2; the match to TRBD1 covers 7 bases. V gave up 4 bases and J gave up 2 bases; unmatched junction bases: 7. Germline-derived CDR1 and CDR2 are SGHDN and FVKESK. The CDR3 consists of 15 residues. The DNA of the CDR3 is TGTGCCAGCAGCCCCGGGACAGCCCCGAACTATGGCTACACCTTC. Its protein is CASSPGTAPNYGYTF.

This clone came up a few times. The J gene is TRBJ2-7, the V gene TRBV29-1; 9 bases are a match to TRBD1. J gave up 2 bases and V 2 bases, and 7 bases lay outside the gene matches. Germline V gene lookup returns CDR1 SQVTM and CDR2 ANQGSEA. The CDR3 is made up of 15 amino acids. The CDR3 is CSVEQFRDRAYEQYF. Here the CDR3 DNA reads TGCAGCGTTGAACAATTTCGGGACAGGGCCTACGAGCAGTACTTC.

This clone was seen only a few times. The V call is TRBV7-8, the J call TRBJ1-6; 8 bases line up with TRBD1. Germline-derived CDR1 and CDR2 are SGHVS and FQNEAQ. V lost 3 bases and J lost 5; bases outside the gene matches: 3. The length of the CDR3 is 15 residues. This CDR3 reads CASSLLTGDNSPLHF. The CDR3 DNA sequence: TGTGCCAGCAGCTTGCTGACAGGGGATAATTCACCCCTCCACTTT.

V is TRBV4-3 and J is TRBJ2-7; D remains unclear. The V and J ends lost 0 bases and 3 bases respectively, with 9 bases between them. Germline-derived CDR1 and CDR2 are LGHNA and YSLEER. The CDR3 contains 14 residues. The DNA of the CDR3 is TGCGCCAGCAGCCAAGATACCCTAGACTACGAGCAGTACTTC. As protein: CASSQDTLDYEQYF.